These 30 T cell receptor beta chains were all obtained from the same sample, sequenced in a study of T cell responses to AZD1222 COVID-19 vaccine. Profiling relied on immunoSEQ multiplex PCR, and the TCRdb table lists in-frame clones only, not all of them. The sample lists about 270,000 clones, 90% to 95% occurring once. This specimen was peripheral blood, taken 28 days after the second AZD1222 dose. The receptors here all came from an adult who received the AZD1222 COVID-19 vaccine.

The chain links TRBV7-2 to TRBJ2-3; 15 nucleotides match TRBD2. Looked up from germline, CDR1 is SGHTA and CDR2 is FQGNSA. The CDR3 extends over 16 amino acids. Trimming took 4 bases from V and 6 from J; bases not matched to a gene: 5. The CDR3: CASSSGLAGGADTQYF. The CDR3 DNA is TGTGCCAGCAGCTCTGGACTAGCGGGAGGGGCGGATACGCAGTATTTT.

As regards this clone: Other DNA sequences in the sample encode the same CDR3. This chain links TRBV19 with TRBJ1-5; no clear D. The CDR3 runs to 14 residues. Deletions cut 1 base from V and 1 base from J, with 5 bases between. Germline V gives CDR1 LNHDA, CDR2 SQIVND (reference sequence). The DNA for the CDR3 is TGTGCCAGTAGTATAGTCGGGAGCAATCAGCCCCAGCATTTT. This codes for CASSIVGSNQPQHF. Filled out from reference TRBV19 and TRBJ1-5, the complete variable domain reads DGGITQSPKYLFRKEGQNVTLSCEQNLNHDAMYWYRQDPGQGLRLIYYSQIVNDFQKGDIAEGYSVSREKKESFPLTVTSAQKNPTAFYLCASSIVGSNQPQHFGDGTRLSIL.

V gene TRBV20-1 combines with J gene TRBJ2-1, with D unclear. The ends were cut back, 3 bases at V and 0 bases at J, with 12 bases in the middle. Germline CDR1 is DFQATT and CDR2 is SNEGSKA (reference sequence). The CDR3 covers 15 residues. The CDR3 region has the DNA TGCAGTGCTAGTAGGTCCCCCAGCTCCTACAATGAGCAGTTCTTC. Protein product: CSASRSPSSYNEQFF.

The chain's CDR3 is CASRRTGGVNGYTF. The CDR3 bases are TGTGCCAGCAGGCGTACAGGGGGCGTAAATGGCTACACCTTC. V and J are TRBV28 and TRBJ1-2, with 9 positions matching TRBD1. CDR1 and CDR2 from the germline V gene are MDHEN and SYDVKM. This CDR3 spans 14 amino acids. The V gene end was trimmed by 6 bases and the J gene end by 6 bases; junction bases not matched to a gene: 8.

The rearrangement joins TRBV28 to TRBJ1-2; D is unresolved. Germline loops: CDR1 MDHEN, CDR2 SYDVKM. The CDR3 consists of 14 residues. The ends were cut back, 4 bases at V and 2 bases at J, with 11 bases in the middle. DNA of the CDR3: TGTGCCAGCAGTTCCGGAGCCCCCAACTATGGCTACACCTTC. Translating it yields CASSSGAPNYGYTF.

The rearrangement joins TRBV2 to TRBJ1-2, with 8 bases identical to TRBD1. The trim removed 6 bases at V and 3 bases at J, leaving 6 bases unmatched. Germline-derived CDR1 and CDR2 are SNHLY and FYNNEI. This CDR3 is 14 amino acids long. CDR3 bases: TGTGCCAGCAGCATACAGGGGGAAGACTATGGCTACACCTTC. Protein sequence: CASSIQGEDYGYTF.

CDR3 amino acids: CASSWKTDSNQPQHF. The CDR3 DNA reads TGTGCCAGCAGTTGGAAGACAGATAGCAATCAGCCCCAGCATTTT. The chain uses TRBV6-2 or TRBV6-3 and TRBJ1-5; weak D call: TRBD1 (5 bases). The CDR3 runs 15 residues. Germline values: CDR1 MNHEY, CDR2 SVGEGT. The V gene lost 4 bases and the J gene lost 0 bases, with 10 bases spanning the gap.

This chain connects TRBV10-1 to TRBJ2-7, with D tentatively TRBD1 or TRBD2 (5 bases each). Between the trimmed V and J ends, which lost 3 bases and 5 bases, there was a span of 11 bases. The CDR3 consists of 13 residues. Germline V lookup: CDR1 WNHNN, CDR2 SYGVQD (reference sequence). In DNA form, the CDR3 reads TGCGCCAGCAGTGAAGAGGGCAGGGACGAGCAGTACTTC. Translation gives CASSEEGRDEQYF.

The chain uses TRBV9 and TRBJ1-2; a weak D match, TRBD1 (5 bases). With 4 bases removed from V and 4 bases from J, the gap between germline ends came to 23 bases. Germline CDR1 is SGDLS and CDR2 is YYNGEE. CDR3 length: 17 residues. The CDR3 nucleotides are TGTGCCAGCAGCCCTGACCTCCTAGGGGCCCTTCTCTATGGCTACACCTTC. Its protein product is CASSPDLLGALLYGYTF.

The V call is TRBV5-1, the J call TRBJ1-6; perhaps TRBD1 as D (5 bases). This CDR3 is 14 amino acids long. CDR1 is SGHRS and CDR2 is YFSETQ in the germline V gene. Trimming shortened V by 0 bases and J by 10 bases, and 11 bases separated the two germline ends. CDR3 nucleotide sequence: TGCGCCAGCAGCTTGGACTGGGACGGATCACCCCTCCACTTT. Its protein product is CASSLDWDGSPLHF.

The CDR3 region has the DNA TGTGCCAGCAGCCTCGACACAGATACGCAGTATTTT. Translating it yields CASSLDTDTQYF. The V and J genes are TRBV14 and TRBJ2-3; D gene unclear. CDR3 length: 12 residues. Trimming cost V 4 bases and J 2 bases, with 4 bases left between them. Germline V CDR1 and CDR2: SGHDN, FVKESK.

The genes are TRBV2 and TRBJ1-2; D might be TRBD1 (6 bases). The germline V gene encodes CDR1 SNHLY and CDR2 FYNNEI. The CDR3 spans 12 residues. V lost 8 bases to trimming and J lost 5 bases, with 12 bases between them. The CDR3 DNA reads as TGTGCCAGCCGGACAGAGCAATATGGCTACACCTTC. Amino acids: CASRTEQYGYTF.

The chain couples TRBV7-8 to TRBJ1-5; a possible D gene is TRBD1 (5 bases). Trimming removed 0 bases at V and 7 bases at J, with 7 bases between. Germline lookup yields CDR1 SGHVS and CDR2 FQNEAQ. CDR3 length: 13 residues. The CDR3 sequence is CASSLARGQPQHF. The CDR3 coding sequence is TGTGCCAGCAGCTTAGCGAGGGGACAGCCCCAGCATTTT.

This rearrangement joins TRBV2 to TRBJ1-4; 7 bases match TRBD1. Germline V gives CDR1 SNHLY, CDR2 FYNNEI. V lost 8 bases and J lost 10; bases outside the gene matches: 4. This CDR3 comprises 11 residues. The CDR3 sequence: CASEGAAKLFF. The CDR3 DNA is TGTGCCAGCGAGGGGGCAGCAAAACTGTTTTTT. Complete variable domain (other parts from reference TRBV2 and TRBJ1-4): EPEVTQTPSHQVTQMGQEVILRCVPISNHLYFYWYRQILGQKVEFLVSFYNNEISEKSEIFDDQFSVERPDGSNFTLKIRSTKLEDSAMYFCASEGAAKLFFGSGTQLSVL.

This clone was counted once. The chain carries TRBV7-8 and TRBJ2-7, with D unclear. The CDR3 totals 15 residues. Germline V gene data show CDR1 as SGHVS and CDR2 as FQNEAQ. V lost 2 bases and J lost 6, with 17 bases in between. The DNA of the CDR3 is TGTGCCAGCAGCTTATTGCGTTGGACCGCGCGCGAGCAGTACTTC. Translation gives CASSLLRWTAREQYF.

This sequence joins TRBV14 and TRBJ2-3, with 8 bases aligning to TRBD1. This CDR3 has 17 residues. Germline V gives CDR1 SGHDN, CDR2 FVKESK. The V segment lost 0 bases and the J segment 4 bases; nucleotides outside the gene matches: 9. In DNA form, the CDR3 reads TGTGCCAGCAGCCAAGATAAGTCCAGGGGGCGCTCAGATACGCAGTATTTT. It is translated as CASSQDKSRGRSDTQYF.

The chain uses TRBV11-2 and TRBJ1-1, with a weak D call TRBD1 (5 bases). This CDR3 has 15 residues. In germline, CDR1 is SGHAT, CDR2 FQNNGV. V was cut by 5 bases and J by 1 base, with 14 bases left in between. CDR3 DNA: TGTGCCAGCAGCCCCGAGCTGGGGACGAACACTGAAGCTTTCTTT. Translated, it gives CASSPELGTNTEAFF.

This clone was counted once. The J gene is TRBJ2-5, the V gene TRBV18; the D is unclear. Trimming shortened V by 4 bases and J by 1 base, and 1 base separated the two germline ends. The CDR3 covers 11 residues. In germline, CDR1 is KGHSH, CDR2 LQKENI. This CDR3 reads CASSLQETQYF. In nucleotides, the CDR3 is TGTGCCAGCTCACTCCAAGAGACCCAGTACTTC. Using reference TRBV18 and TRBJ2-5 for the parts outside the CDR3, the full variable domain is NAGVMQNPRHLVRRRGQEARLRCSPMKGHSHVYWYRQLPEEGLKFMVYLQKENIIDESGMPKERFSAEFPKEGPSILRIQQVVRGDSAAYFCASSLQETQYFGPGTRLLVL.

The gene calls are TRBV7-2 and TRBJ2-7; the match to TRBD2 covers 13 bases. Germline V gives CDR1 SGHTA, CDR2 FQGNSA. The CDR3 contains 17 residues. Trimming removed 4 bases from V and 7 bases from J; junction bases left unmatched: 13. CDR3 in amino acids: CASSWTSGSGGGREQYF. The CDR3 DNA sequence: TGTGCCAGCAGCTGGACTAGCGGGAGCGGGGGGGGCCGGGAGCAGTACTTC.

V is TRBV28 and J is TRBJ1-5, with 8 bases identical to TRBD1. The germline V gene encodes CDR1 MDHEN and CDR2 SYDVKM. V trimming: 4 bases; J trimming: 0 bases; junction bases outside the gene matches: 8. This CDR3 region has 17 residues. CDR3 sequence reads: CASSSPTGEYSNQPQHF. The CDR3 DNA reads TGTGCCAGCAGTTCCCCGACAGGGGAGTATAGCAATCAGCCCCAGCATTTT.

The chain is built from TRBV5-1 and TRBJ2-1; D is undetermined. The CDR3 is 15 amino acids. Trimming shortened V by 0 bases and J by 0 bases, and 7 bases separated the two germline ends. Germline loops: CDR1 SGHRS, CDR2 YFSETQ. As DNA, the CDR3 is TGCGCCAGCAGCTTGGGAGAGGTCTCCTACAATGAGCAGTTCTTC. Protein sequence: CASSLGEVSYNEQFF.

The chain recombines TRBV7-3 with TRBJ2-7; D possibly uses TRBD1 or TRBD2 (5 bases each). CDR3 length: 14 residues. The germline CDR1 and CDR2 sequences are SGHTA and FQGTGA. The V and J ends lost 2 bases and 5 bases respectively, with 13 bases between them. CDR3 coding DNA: TGTGCCAGCAGCTTAGATGGGACGGTGCACGAGCAGTACTTC. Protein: CASSLDGTVHEQYF.

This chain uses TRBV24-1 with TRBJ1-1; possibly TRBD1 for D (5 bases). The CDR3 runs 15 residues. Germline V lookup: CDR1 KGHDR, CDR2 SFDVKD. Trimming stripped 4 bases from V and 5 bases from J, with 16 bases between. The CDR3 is CATSDARAGRTEAFF. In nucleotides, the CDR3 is TGTGCCACCAGTGACGCGCGGGCAGGGAGGACTGAAGCTTTCTTT.

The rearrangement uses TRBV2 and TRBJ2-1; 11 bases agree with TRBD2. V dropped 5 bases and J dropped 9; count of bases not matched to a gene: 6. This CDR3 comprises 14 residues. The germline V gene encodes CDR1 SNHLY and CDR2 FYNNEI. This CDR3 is CASSTSGRIGEQFF. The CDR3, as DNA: TGTGCCAGCAGTACTAGCGGGAGAATCGGTGAGCAGTTCTTC.

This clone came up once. CDR3 loop: CASSDQGETQYF. CDR3 DNA sequence: TGCGCCAGCAGTGACCAGGGGGAGACCCAGTACTTC. The chain has TRBV10-1 and TRBJ2-5, with a possible D match to TRBD1 (6 bases). Looked up from germline, CDR1 is WNHNN and CDR2 is SYGVQD (reference sequence). This CDR3 is 12 amino acids long. V was clipped by 3 bases and J by 5 bases, with 7 bases between them.

The CDR3 DNA reads as TGCGCCAGCAACCGGGACAGGGGGTTCAATGAGCAGTTCTTC. Encoded protein: CASNRDRGFNEQFF. This chain uses TRBV5-1 with TRBJ2-1; 11 nucleotides align to TRBD1. V gave up 6 bases and J gave up 6 bases; unmatched junction bases: 5. The V gene's germline CDR1 is SGHRS and CDR2 YFSETQ. The length of the CDR3 is 14 residues.

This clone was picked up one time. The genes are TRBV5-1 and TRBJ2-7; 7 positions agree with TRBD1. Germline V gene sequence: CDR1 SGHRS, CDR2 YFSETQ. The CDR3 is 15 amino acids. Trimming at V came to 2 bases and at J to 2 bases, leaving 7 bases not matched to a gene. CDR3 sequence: CASSFGQVEPYEQYF. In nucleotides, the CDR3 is TGCGCCAGCAGCTTCGGACAGGTTGAACCCTACGAGCAGTACTTC. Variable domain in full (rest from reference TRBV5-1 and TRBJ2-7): KAGVTQTPRYLIKTRGQQVTLSCSPISGHRSVSWYQQTPGQGLQFLFEYFSETQRNKGNFPGRFSGRQFSNSRSEMNVSTLELGDSALYLCASSFGQVEPYEQYFGPGTRLTVT.

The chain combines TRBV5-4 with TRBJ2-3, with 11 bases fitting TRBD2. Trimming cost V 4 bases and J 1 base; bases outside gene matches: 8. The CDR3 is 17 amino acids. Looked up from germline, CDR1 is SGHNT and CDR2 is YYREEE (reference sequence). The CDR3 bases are TGTGCCAGCAGCCCCGGGACTAGCGGCCCCCGCACAGATACGCAGTATTTT. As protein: CASSPGTSGPRTDTQYF.

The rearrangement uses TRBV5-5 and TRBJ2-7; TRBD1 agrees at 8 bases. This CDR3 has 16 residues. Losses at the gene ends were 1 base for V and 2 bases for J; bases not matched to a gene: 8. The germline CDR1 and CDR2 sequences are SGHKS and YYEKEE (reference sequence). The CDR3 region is CASSLRRAGGPYEQYF. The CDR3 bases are TGTGCCAGCAGCTTGCGACGGGCAGGGGGCCCCTACGAGCAGTACTTC.

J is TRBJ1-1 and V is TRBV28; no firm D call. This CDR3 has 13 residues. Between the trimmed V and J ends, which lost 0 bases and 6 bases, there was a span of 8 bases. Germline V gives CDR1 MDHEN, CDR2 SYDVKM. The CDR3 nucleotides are TGTGCCAGCAGTTTATGGGCAAGCTCTGAAGCTTTCTTT. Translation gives CASSLWASSEAFF.